This T cell receptor beta chain was observed in a study of blood T cell repertoires in COVID-19. This CDR3 comprises 12 residues. Germline trimming cut 5 bases from V and 11 bases from J; bases unmatched to any gene: 7. In germline, CDR1 is LGHNT, CDR2 FRNRAP. Some clones are missing from TCRdb's copy, which holds only in-frame ones; the method was immunoSEQ multiplex PCR. This sample has about 200,000 clones, with approximately 86% found just once. The sequenced sample consisted of PBMCs or T cells enriched from blood (not recorded which). This sequence joins TRBV12-5 and TRBJ1-1; 8 bases map to TRBD1. The receptor's source is a woman aged 30 to 39 who had been exposed to COVID-19. The CDR3 sequence is CASGPGQGLAFF. The CDR3 DNA reads TGTGCTAGTGGTCCCGGACAGGGATTGGCTTTCTTT. Looking up the rest from reference TRBV12-5 and TRBJ1-1 gives the full variable domain: DARVTQTPRHKVTEMGQEVTMRCQPILGHNTVFWYRQTMMQGLELLAYFRNRAPLDDSGMPKDRFSAEMPDATLATLKIQPSEPRDSAVYFCASGPGQGLAFFGQGTRLTVV.